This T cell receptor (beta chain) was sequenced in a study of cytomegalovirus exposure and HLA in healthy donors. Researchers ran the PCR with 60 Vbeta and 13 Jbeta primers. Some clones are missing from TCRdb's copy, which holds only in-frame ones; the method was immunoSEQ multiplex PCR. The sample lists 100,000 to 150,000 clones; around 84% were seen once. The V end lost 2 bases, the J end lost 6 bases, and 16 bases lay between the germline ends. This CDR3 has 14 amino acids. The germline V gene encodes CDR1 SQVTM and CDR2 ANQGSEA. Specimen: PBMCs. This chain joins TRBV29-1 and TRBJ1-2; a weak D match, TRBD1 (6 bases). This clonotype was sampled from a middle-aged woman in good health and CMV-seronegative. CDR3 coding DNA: TGCAGCGTTGAATACACAGGGTTCTCCCATGGCTACACCTTC. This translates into CSVEYTGFSHGYTF.